This is a list of T cell receptor beta chains from one sample in a study of CD8+CD57+ T cells in acquired aplastic anemia. TCRdb re-called the reads through MiXCR, storing one row per CDR3 protein. The sample includes under 250,000 distinct CDR3 sequences, around 32% of them seen just once. Sequenced material: sorted CD4+, CD8+, or CD8+CD57+ T cells (not recorded which) from PBMCs. These receptors all come from a human donor in good health, serving as a control. Both conserved end residues are part of each CDR3. The D gene is left open where the match is weak. Clone size is not always given. Where it is, it says once, few, many or a class for expanded clones.

j_gene | len | abundance | d_gene | v_gene | CDR3aa | CDR3nt
TRBJ2-2 | 12 | . | . | TRBV20-1 | CSASGQGGELFF | TGCAGTGCTAGTGGCCAGGGCGGGGAGCTGTTTTTT
TRBJ1-3 | 16 | . | . | TRBV4-1 | CASSQGGQGFGNTIYF | TGCGCCAGCAGCCAAGGCGGGCAAGGTTTTGGTAACACCATATATTTT
TRBJ1-2 | 13 | many | . | TRBV19 | CARSAGTDYGYTF | TGTGCCAGGAGTGCCGGCACCGACTATGGCTACACCTTC
TRBJ1-3 | 13 | many | . | TRBV20-1 | CSANLGSGNTIYF | TGCAGTGCTAATCTGGGATCTGGAAACACCATATATTTT
TRBJ1-1 | 14 | few | . | TRBV5-1 | CAGSPRGQITEAFF | TGCGCCGGCAGCCCTCGTGGACAGATCACTGAAGCTTTCTTT
TRBJ2-3 | 13 | few | . | TRBV2 | CASSEDPTDTQYF | TGTGCCAGCAGTGAAGACCCCACAGATACGCAGTATTTT
TRBJ2-5 | 19 | . | TRBD2 | TRBV4-2 | CASSQDPPASGGAGETQYF | TGTGCCAGCAGCCAAGACCCCCCTGCTAGCGGGGGGGCCGGAGAGACCCAGTACTTC
TRBJ1-2 | 13 | many | . | TRBV4-1 | CASSQDRRYGYTF | TGCGCCAGCAGCCAAGACCGCCGCTATGGCTACACCTTC
TRBJ1-2 | 15 | few | . | TRBV11-1 | CAGGLAPGAYYGYTF | TGTGCCGGCGGCTTAGCGCCGGGCGCCTACTATGGCTACACCTTC
TRBJ1-1 | 15 | . | . | TRBV5-4 | CASSLPGTMNTEAFF | TGTGCCAGCAGCTTGCCAGGGACAATGAACACTGAAGCTTTCTTT
TRBJ2-3 | 13 | . | . | TRBV29-1 | CSLSGRDTDTQYF | TGCAGCTTATCGGGGAGAGACACAGATACGCAGTATTTT
TRBJ2-7 | 15 | . | . | TRBV7-9 | CASSLGQQGSYEQYF | TGTGCCAGCAGCTTAGGACAACAGGGTTCCTACGAGCAGTACTTC
TRBJ1-5 | 14 | many | . | TRBV20-1 | CSATPGGANQPQHF | TGCAGTGCGACGCCTGGCGGGGCCAATCAGCCCCAGCATTTT
TRBJ2-2 | 13 | once | . | TRBV27 | CASRYRDTGELFF | TGTGCCAGCAGATACAGGGACACCGGGGAGCTGTTTTTT
TRBJ2-7 | 13 | few | . | TRBV6-1 | CARQGINSYEQYF | TGTGCCAGGCAGGGGATCAACTCCTACGAGCAGTACTTC
TRBJ1-2 | 12 | few | TRBD1 | TRBV10-3 | CAIRTGGHGYAF | TGTGCCATCAGGACAGGGGGACATGGCTACGCATTC
TRBJ2-1 | 16 | once | TRBD1 | TRBV4-3 | CASSRVGTGVHNEQFF | TGCGCCAGCAGCCGAGTCGGGACAGGGGTTCACAATGAGCAGTTCTTC
TRBJ2-5 | 14 | many | . | TRBV19 | CASSIMGGGETQYF | TGTGCCAGTAGTATCATGGGGGGCGGGGAGACCCAGTACTTC
TRBJ2-5 | 15 | few | . | TRBV5-1 | CASSSQLGVRETQYF | TGCGCCAGCAGCTCTCAACTGGGTGTCCGAGAGACCCAGTACTTC
TRBJ2-2 | 12 | . | . | TRBV18 | CASSPRPGELFF | TGTGCCAGCTCACCACGGCCCGGGGAGCTGTTTTTT
TRBJ2-7 | 16 | . | TRBD1 | TRBV6-1 | CATLKTDRDPYYEQYF | TGTGCCACCCTCAAAACTGACAGGGACCCCTACTACGAGCAGTACTTC
TRBJ2-3 | 17 | . | TRBD2 | TRBV3-1 | CASSLRGGGGRTDTQYF | TGTGCCAGCAGTCTCCGCGGGGGGGGAGGGAGGACAGATACGCAGTATTTT
TRBJ2-3 | 15 | many | TRBD2 | TRBV20-1 | CSARDPSGGEDTQYF | TGCAGTGCTAGAGACCCTAGCGGGGGGGAAGATACGCAGTATTTT
TRBJ1-6 | 15 | many | TRBD1 | TRBV6-1 | CASSLGQGYNSPLHF | TGCGCCAGCAGCTTGGGACAGGGGTATAATTCACCCCTCCACTTT
TRBJ2-5 | 13 | many | TRBD1 | TRBV7-3 | CASSFDREETQYF | TGTGCCAGCAGCTTCGACAGGGAAGAGACCCAGTACTTC
TRBJ1-1 | 14 | many | . | TRBV11-2 | CASSLVGTVTEAFF | TGTGCCAGCAGCTTAGTTGGTACGGTCACTGAAGCTTTCTTT
TRBJ1-2 | 11 | . | TRBD1 | TRBV29-1 | CSVAGQDGYTF | TGCAGCGTTGCCGGACAGGATGGCTACACCTTC
TRBJ2-3 | 17 | . | TRBD2 | TRBV5-1 | CASSLTPGTRGADTQYF | TGCGCCAGCAGTCTCACACCCGGGACTAGGGGCGCAGATACGCAGTATTTT
TRBJ2-7 | 13 | many | . | TRBV20-1 | CSASVSRSYEQYF | TGCAGTGCTAGCGTGTCCAGGTCCTACGAGCAGTACTTC
TRBJ2-7 | 15 | many | TRBD1 | TRBV11-1 | CASKPFGQDIYEQYF | TGTGCCAGCAAACCTTTCGGACAGGATATCTACGAGCAGTACTTC
TRBJ2-1 | 14 | . | . | TRBV19 | CASSIKDPYNGQFF | TGTGCCAGTAGTATTAAGGACCCCTACAATGGGCAGTTCTTC
TRBJ2-7 | 15 | . | . | TRBV7-9 | CASTSGSLSSYEQYF | TGTGCCAGCACCTCTGGCTCACTCTCCTCCTACGAGCAGTACTTC
TRBJ2-7 | 13 | many | . | TRBV15 | CATSRDPAYEQYF | TGTGCCACCAGCAGAGACCCCGCCTACGAGCAGTACTTC
TRBJ2-1 | 16 | many | . | TRBV9 | CASSVVGTSAYNEQFF | TGTGCCAGCAGCGTAGTCGGGACTTCGGCCTACAATGAGCAGTTCTTC
TRBJ2-3 | 15 | . | TRBD2 | TRBV19 | CASSPRTSGTDTQYF | TGTGCCAGTAGTCCTAGGACTAGCGGCACAGATACGCAGTATTTT